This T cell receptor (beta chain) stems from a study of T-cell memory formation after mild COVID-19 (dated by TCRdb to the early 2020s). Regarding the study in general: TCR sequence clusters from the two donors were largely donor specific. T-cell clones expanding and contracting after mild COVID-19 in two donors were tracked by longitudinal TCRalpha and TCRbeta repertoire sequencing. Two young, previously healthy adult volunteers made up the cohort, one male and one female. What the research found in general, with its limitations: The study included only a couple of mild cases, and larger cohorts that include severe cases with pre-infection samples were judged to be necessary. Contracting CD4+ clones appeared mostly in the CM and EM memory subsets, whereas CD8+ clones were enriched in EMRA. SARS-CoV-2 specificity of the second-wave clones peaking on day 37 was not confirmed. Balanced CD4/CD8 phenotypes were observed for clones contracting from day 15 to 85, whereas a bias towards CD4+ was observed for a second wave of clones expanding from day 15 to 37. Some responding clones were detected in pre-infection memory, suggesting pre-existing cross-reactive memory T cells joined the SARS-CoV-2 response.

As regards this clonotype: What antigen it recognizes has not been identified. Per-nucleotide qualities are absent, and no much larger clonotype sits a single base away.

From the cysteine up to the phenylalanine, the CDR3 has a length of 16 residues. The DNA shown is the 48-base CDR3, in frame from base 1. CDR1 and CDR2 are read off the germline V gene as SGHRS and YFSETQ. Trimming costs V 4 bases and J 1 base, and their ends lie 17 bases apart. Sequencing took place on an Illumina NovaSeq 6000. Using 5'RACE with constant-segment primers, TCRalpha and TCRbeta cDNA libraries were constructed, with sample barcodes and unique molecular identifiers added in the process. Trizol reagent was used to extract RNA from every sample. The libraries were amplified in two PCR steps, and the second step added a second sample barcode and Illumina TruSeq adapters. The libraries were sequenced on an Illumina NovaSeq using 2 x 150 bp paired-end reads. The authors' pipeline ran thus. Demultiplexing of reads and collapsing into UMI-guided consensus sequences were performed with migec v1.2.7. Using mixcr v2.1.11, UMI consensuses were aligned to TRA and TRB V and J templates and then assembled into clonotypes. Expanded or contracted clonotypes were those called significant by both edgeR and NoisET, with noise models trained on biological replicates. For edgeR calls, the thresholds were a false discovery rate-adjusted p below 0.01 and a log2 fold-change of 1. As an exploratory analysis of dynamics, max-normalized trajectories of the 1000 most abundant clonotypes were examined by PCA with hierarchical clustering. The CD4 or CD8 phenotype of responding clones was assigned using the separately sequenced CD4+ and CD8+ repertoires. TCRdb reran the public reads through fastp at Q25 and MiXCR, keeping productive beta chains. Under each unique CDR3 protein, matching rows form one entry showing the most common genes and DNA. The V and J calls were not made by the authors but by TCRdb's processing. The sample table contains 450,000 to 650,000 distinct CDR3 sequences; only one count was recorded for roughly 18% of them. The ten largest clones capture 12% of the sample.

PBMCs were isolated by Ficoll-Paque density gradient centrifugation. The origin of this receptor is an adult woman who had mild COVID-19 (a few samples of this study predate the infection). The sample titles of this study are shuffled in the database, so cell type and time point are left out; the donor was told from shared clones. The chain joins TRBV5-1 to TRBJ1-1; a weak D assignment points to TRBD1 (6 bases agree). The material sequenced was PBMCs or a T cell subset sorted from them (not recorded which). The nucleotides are TGCGCCAGCAGCCCAGAATTGATGGGACAGAACACTGAAGCTTTCTTT. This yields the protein CASSPELMGQNTEAFF.